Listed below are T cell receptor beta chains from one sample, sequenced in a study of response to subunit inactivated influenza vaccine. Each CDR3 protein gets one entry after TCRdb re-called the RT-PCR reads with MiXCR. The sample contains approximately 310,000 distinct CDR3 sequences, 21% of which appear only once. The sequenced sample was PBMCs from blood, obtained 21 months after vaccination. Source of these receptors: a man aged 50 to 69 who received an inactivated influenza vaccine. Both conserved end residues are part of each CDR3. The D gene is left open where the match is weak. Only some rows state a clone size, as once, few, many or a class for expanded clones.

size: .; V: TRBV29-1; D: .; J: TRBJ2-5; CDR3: CSVRGLAETQYF; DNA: TGCAGCGTTCGGGGGCTGGCAGAGACCCAGTACTTC
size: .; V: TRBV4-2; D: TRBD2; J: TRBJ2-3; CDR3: CASSQEGLAGSTDTQYF; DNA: TGTGCCAGCAGCCAAGAAGGGCTAGCGGGGAGCACAGATACGCAGTATTTT
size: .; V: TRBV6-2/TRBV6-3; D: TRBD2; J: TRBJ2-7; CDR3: CASNPSSGGSYEQYF; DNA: TGTGCCAGCAACCCTTCTAGCGGGGGCTCCTACGAGCAGTACTTC
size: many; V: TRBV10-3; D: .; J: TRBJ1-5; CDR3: CAISEVKAQQPQHF; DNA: TGTGCCATCAGTGAGGTAAAGGCGCAGCAGCCCCAGCATTTT
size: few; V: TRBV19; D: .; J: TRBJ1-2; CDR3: CASSIGSPGQQLTGGYTF; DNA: TGTGCCAGTAGTATAGGCTCCCCTGGACAGCAGCTGACGGGCGGCTACACCTTC
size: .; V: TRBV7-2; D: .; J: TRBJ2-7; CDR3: CASSLTGLDTYEQYF; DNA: TGTGCCAGCAGCTTGACTGGGCTCGATACCTACGAGCAGTACTTC
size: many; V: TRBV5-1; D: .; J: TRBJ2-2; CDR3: CASSRESTGELFF; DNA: TGCGCCAGCAGCCGGGAATCTACCGGGGAGCTGTTTTTT
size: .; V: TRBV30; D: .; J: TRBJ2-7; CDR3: CAWSNPTLYEQYF; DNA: TGTGCCTGGAGCAACCCCACTCTCTACGAGCAGTACTTC
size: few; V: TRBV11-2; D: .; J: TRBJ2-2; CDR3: CASSFMGVDTGELFF; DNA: TGTGCCAGCAGCTTTATGGGGGTAGACACCGGGGAGCTGTTTTTT
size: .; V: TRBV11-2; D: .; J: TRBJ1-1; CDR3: CASSTHLREKTEAFF; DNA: TGTGCCAGCAGCACCCACCTCCGGGAGAAGACTGAAGCTTTCTTT
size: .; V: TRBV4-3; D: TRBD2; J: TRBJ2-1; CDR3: CASSQDPSGSLGNEQFF; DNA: TGCGCCAGCAGCCAAGACCCCAGCGGGAGCTTAGGCAATGAGCAGTTCTTC
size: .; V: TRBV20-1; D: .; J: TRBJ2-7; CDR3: CSASRDSRGEQYF; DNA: TGCAGTGCTAGTAGGGATTCTAGGGGCGAGCAGTACTTC
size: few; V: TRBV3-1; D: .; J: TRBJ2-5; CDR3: CASSLGSFGETQYF; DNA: TGTGCCAGCAGCCTGGGGAGTTTCGGAGAGACCCAGTACTTC
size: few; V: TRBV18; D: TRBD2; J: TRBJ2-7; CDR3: CASSPRVLPSSGSIHEQYF; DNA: TGTGCCAGCTCACCCCGGGTTCTCCCATCTAGCGGGAGTATCCACGAGCAGTACTTC
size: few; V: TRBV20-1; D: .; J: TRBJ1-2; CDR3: CSATGSENYGYTF; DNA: TGCAGTGCTACGGGGTCAGAAAACTATGGCTACACCTTC
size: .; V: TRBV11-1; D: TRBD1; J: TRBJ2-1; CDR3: CASSLTGGIVKFYNEQFF; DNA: TGTGCCAGCAGCCTGACAGGGGGAATAGTTAAATTCTACAATGAGCAGTTCTTC
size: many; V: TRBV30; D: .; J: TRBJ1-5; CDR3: CAWSRGSGRQPQHF; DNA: TGTGCCTGGAGTCGTGGCTCTGGGCGTCAGCCCCAGCATTTT
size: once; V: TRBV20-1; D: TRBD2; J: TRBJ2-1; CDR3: CSARDRLARNYNEQFF; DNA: TGCAGTGCTAGAGATCGACTAGCGAGAAACTACAATGAGCAGTTCTTC
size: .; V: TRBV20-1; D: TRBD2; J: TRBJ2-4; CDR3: CSARGEREWAKNIQYF; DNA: TGCAGTGCTAGAGGGGAGCGGGAGTGGGCCAAAAACATTCAGTACTTC
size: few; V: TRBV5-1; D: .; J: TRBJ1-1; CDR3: CASSLEPGPKRTEAFF; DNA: TGCGCCAGCAGCTTAGAGCCGGGCCCCAAGCGGACTGAAGCTTTCTTT
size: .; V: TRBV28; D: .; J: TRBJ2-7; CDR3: CASSLGAGSSYEQYF; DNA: TGTGCCAGCAGTTTGGGGGCAGGGAGCTCCTACGAGCAGTACTTC
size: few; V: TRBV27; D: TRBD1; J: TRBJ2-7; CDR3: CASSLSMTGTGYEQYF; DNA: TGTGCCAGCAGTTTATCGATGACCGGGACAGGATACGAGCAGTACTTC
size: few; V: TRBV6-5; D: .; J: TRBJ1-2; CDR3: CASSYSRDRYGYTF; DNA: TGTGCCAGCAGTTACTCAAGGGACCGCTATGGCTACACCTTC
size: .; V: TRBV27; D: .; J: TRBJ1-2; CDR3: CASRPLRGDYYGYTF; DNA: TGTGCCAGCAGGCCATTGCGGGGGGATTACTATGGCTACACCTTC
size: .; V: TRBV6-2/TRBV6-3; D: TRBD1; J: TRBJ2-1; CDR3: CASSDPTGARSEQFF; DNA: TGTGCCAGCAGTGACCCTACAGGGGCCCGGAGTGAGCAGTTCTTC
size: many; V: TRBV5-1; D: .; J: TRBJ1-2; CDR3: CASSLEGSYGYTF; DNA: TGCGCCAGCAGCTTGGAAGGGTCCTATGGCTACACCTTC
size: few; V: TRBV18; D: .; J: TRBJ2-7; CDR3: CASSPRDRTATWQYF; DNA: TGTGCCAGCTCACCCAGGGACCGGACGGCTACGTGGCAGTACTTC
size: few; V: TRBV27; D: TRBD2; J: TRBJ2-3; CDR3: CASSLSVTSSTDTQYF; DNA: TGTGCCAGCAGTTTATCTGTGACTAGCAGCACAGATACGCAGTATTTT
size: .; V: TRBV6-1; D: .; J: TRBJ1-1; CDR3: CASQPRRDGTEAFF; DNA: TGTGCCTCCCAGCCTCGGAGGGATGGGACTGAAGCTTTCTTT
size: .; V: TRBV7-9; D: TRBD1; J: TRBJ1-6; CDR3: CASSVQGASNSPLHF; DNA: TGTGCCAGCAGCGTACAGGGGGCCAGCAATTCACCCCTCCACTTT
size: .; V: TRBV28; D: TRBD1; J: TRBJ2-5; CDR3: CASREGGKETQYF; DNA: TGTGCCAGCAGAGAAGGGGGCAAAGAGACCCAGTACTTC